The rows below give T cell receptor beta chains drawn from one sample of a study of blood T cell repertoires in COVID-19. Generated by immunoSEQ multiplex PCR, the TCRdb table keeps only in-frame clones and is missing some. The sample comprises approximately 91,000 clones, approximately 72% of which are singletons, and approximately 25% rests with the top ten. The sequenced sample consisted of peripheral blood. Receptors were obtained from a man aged 65-85 years with acute or convalescent COVID-19. Each CDR3 is given with its conserved first and last residue. A D gene is named only where the DNA matches it firmly. Size tells how often a clone was seen (once, few, many) or the class of an expanded clone, and some rows leave it out.

CDR3: CATGATGELFF
DNA: TGTGCCACCGGGGCCACCGGGGAGCTGTTTTTT
J: TRBJ2-2
size: NA
D: NA
V: TRBV24-1

CDR3: CSASVPGRAYEQYF
DNA: TGCAGTGCTAGTGTCCCAGGGAGGGCCTACGAGCAGTACTTC
J: TRBJ2-7
size: NA
D: TRBD2
V: TRBV20-1

CDR3: CASSRPGADTQYF
DNA: TGTGCCAGTAGTCGGCCGGGGGCAGATACGCAGTATTTT
J: TRBJ2-3
size: NA
D: NA
V: TRBV19

CDR3: CASSQGSLSTGQPQHF
DNA: TGCGCCAGCAGCCAAGGAAGCCTGAGTACGGGTCAGCCCCAGCATTTT
J: TRBJ1-5
size: NA
D: NA
V: TRBV4-3

CDR3: CASSLHGGNTEAFF
DNA: TGCGCCAGCAGCTTGCACGGGGGGAACACTGAAGCTTTCTTT
J: TRBJ1-1
size: NA
D: NA
V: TRBV5-1

CDR3: CAWSTLAETQYF
DNA: TGTGCCTGGAGTACGCTAGCGGAGACCCAGTACTTC
J: TRBJ2-5
size: few
D: NA
V: TRBV30

CDR3: CASRTGIQETQYF
DNA: TGTGCCAGCAGGACAGGGATCCAGGAGACCCAGTACTTC
J: TRBJ2-5
size: NA
D: NA
V: TRBV21-1

CDR3: CASSQEGGQFANTGELFF
DNA: TGCGCCAGCAGCCAAGAGGGGGGACAGTTCGCGAACACCGGGGAGCTGTTTTTT
J: TRBJ2-2
size: NA
D: NA
V: TRBV4-3

CDR3: CASSLMGAHEQYF
DNA: TGTGCCAGCAGTTTAATGGGGGCCCACGAGCAGTACTTC
J: TRBJ2-7
size: NA
D: NA
V: TRBV28

CDR3: CASSPGTSGSDEQFF
DNA: TGTGCCAGCAGCCCGGGGACTAGCGGGAGCGATGAGCAGTTCTTC
J: TRBJ2-1
size: NA
D: TRBD2
V: TRBV7-2

CDR3: CASSRGGGFTDTQYF
DNA: TGTGCCAGCAGTCGGGGGGGAGGCTTCACAGATACGCAGTATTTT
J: TRBJ2-3
size: NA
D: TRBD2
V: TRBV6-5

CDR3: CATSVRDYSNQPQHF
DNA: TGTGCCACCAGCGTCCGGGACTATAGCAATCAGCCCCAGCATTTT
J: TRBJ1-5
size: NA
D: NA
V: TRBV15

CDR3: CASSRAGGDVEQYF
DNA: TGTGCCAGCAGTCGAGCGGGAGGGGACGTAGAGCAGTACTTC
J: TRBJ2-7
size: NA
D: TRBD2
V: TRBV2

CDR3: CASSLGWAAYEQYF
DNA: TGTGCCAGCAGTTTAGGGTGGGCTGCCTACGAGCAGTACTTC
J: TRBJ2-7
size: few
D: NA
V: TRBV28

CDR3: CASTDQGNGNTIYF
DNA: TGCGCCAGCACCGATCAGGGAAATGGAAACACCATATATTTT
J: TRBJ1-3
size: few
D: NA
V: TRBV5-1

CDR3: CASSLRAPRGEQFF
DNA: TGTGCCAGCAGTTTAAGGGCCCCACGGGGTGAGCAGTTCTTC
J: TRBJ2-1
size: NA
D: NA
V: TRBV28

CDR3: CASSYAGNTIYF
DNA: TGTGCCAGCAGCTACGCCGGAAACACCATATATTTT
J: TRBJ1-3
size: NA
D: NA
V: TRBV12-3/TRBV12-4

CDR3: CASSPRGQDEQFF
DNA: TGTGCCAGCTCACCAAGGGGGCAGGATGAGCAGTTCTTC
J: TRBJ2-1
size: NA
D: TRBD1
V: TRBV18

CDR3: CASSQVTSGSHEQYF
DNA: TGTGCCAGCAGCCAAGTTACTAGCGGGAGCCACGAGCAGTACTTC
J: TRBJ2-7
size: few
D: TRBD2
V: TRBV3-1/TRBV3-2

CDR3: CASSLQGIDGYTF
DNA: TGTGCCAGCAGTTTGCAGGGAATTGATGGCTACACCTTC
J: TRBJ1-2
size: NA
D: NA
V: TRBV7-6

CDR3: CATRGGGEMSTGELFF
DNA: TGTGCCACCAGGGGCGGCGGGGAGATGTCTACCGGGGAGCTGTTTTTT
J: TRBJ2-2
size: NA
D: NA
V: TRBV24-1

CDR3: CAVRRTSGQETQYF
DNA: TGTGCCGTCCGGCGGACTAGCGGACAAGAGACCCAGTACTTC
J: TRBJ2-5
size: once
D: TRBD2
V: TRBV27

CDR3: CSVRDSANTGELFF
DNA: TGCAGCGTTCGGGACAGCGCGAACACCGGGGAGCTGTTTTTT
J: TRBJ2-2
size: few
D: TRBD1
V: TRBV29-1

CDR3: CASSLRGWETQYF
DNA: TGTGCCAGCTCACTGCGAGGTTGGGAGACCCAGTACTTC
J: TRBJ2-5
size: NA
D: NA
V: TRBV18

CDR3: CASSWTGDDYGYTF
DNA: TGCGCCAGCAGCTGGACAGGGGACGACTATGGCTACACCTTC
J: TRBJ1-2
size: NA
D: TRBD1
V: TRBV5-1

CDR3: CAWTSKGYTEAFF
DNA: TGTGCCTGGACCTCAAAGGGGTACACTGAAGCTTTCTTT
J: TRBJ1-1
size: NA
D: NA
V: TRBV30

CDR3: CASSDRTGGSGYEQYF
DNA: TGTGCCAGCAGCGATAGGACGGGCGGGAGTGGGTACGAGCAGTACTTC
J: TRBJ2-7
size: NA
D: TRBD2
V: TRBV7-2

CDR3: CASSISGALNTEAFF
DNA: TGTGCCAGTAGTATCTCAGGGGCCTTGAACACTGAAGCTTTCTTT
J: TRBJ1-1
size: medium-sized
D: NA
V: TRBV19

CDR3: CASSFGDSSYNEQFF
DNA: TGTGCCAGCAGCTTTGGGGACAGCTCCTACAATGAGCAGTTCTTC
J: TRBJ2-1
size: NA
D: TRBD1
V: TRBV5-5

CDR3: CASVRQQGSYGYTF
DNA: TGTGCCAGCGTTCGACAACAGGGTTCCTATGGCTACACCTTC
J: TRBJ1-2
size: NA
D: NA
V: TRBV28

CDR3: CASSPPGAKNIQYF
DNA: TGTGCCAGCAGCCCTCCCGGGGCCAAAAACATTCAGTACTTC
J: TRBJ2-4
size: few
D: NA
V: TRBV3-1/TRBV3-2

CDR3: CASNQQGAANTGELFF
DNA: TGCGCCAGCAACCAACAGGGGGCCGCGAACACCGGGGAGCTGTTTTTT
J: TRBJ2-2
size: once
D: TRBD1
V: TRBV5-1

CDR3: CASSLSPLAGALSGANVLTF
DNA: TGTGCCAGCAGTTTATCACCACTAGCGGGAGCTCTCTCTGGGGCCAACGTCCTGACTTTC
J: TRBJ2-6
size: once
D: TRBD2
V: TRBV27

CDR3: CASSTGESSGANVLTF
DNA: TGCGCCAGCAGCACCGGGGAGAGCTCTGGGGCCAACGTCCTGACTTTC
J: TRBJ2-6
size: NA
D: NA
V: TRBV5-1

CDR3: CASSGGLRSYNEQFF
DNA: TGTGCCAGCAGTGGGGGACTCCGTTCCTACAATGAGCAGTTCTTC
J: TRBJ2-1
size: NA
D: NA
V: TRBV6-2/TRBV6-3

CDR3: CATSDPTNGGETQYF
DNA: TGTGCCACCAGTGATCCGACCAACGGAGGGGAGACCCAGTACTTC
J: TRBJ2-5
size: NA
D: NA
V: TRBV24-1

CDR3: CASSRTGGFGELFF
DNA: TGTGCCAGCAGTCGAACAGGGGGCTTCGGGGAGCTGTTTTTT
J: TRBJ2-2
size: few
D: TRBD1
V: TRBV27

CDR3: CASSSSTGENTEAFF
DNA: NA
J: TRBJ1-1
size: NA
D: NA
V: TRBV28

CDR3: CSASQQGMIEKLFF
DNA: TGCAGTGCTAGTCAACAGGGGATGATTGAAAAACTGTTTTTT
J: TRBJ1-4
size: NA
D: TRBD1
V: TRBV20-1

CDR3: CASSLVGGRDYGYTF
DNA: TGTGCCAGCAGCTTGGTCGGGGGGCGCGACTATGGCTACACCTTC
J: TRBJ1-2
size: NA
D: NA
V: TRBV5-8

CDR3: CASSRGGRGQETQYF
DNA: TGTGCCAGCTCACGGGGAGGTCGGGGGCAAGAGACCCAGTACTTC
J: TRBJ2-5
size: NA
D: NA
V: TRBV18

CDR3: CASSQAAGSYGYTF
DNA: TGTGCCAGCAGCCAAGCGGCAGGATCTTACGGCTACACCTTC
J: TRBJ1-2
size: NA
D: NA
V: TRBV3-1/TRBV3-2

CDR3: CATSGRQNTEAFF
DNA: TGTGCCACCAGTGGTAGACAGAACACTGAAGCTTTCTTT
J: TRBJ1-1
size: NA
D: NA
V: TRBV24-1

CDR3: CASSAGRLSNEQFF
DNA: TGTGCCAGCAGTGCGGGGCGACTCTCAAATGAGCAGTTCTTC
J: TRBJ2-1
size: NA
D: NA
V: TRBV11-3

CDR3: CASSGTPGGYNEQFF
DNA: TGTGCCAGCAGTGGAACGCCGGGAGGATACAATGAGCAGTTCTTC
J: TRBJ2-1
size: NA
D: TRBD2
V: TRBV2

CDR3: CASSLRTPSYNEQFF
DNA: TGTGCCAGTAGTCTCCGGACACCCTCCTACAATGAGCAGTTCTTC
J: TRBJ2-1
size: NA
D: NA
V: TRBV19

CDR3: CASSMDQRAYNEQFF
DNA: TGTGCCAGCAGCATGGACCAGCGGGCCTACAATGAGCAGTTCTTC
J: TRBJ2-1
size: NA
D: NA
V: TRBV5-6

CDR3: CAWSAPPGSGRGGYTF
DNA: TGTGCCTGGAGTGCCCCCCCGGGATCTGGGCGTGGAGGCTACACCTTC
J: TRBJ1-2
size: NA
D: NA
V: TRBV30

CDR3: CASSPAGGYEQYF
DNA: TGTGCCAGCTCACCCGCAGGGGGCTACGAGCAGTACTTC
J: TRBJ2-7
size: NA
D: TRBD1
V: TRBV18

CDR3: CASSVGAGNQPQHF
DNA: TGTGCCAGCAGCGTGGGAGCCGGGAATCAGCCCCAGCATTTT
J: TRBJ1-5
size: NA
D: NA
V: TRBV5-4

CDR3: CATSEDSGKTQYF
DNA: TGTGCCACCAGTGAGGACAGCGGGAAGACCCAGTACTTC
J: TRBJ2-5
size: NA
D: NA
V: TRBV15